This TCR beta chain was observed in a study of T cells after yellow fever vaccination (dated by TCRdb to the late 2010s). Regarding the research as a whole: The SMART-Seq v4 Ultra Low Input RNA kit was used to prepare libraries from fractions with low cell numbers. To follow T-cell clones before and after both primary and booster YFV17D yellow fever vaccination, bulk TCR alpha and beta repertoires underwent longitudinal sequencing. Two healthy male donors, one aged 18 to 29 and one aged 30 to 40 years, made up the cohort. Blood samples were taken at several timepoints before and after primary and secondary immunization, and bulk PBMC replicates and cell subsets were isolated. Overall study outcomes, separate from this receptor: Most clones expanded after primary vaccination were re-detected after the booster (96% of CD4 and approximately 88% of CD8), suggesting broad memory maintenance. Compared with the primary T-cell response, the secondary T-cell response was faster but weaker, reaching its peak on day 5 rather than on day 15. Because only two donors were included in the study, the extent to which the findings can be generalized is limited. FACS-sorted repertoires could contain abundant contaminating clonotypes from the bulk population, so computational filtering was required. A small fraction of clonotypes appeared in both the CD4 and CD8 compartments, likely as a result of convergent recombination.

TCR cDNA was made using 5'RACE template switching, a step that added a universal primer site and unique molecular identifiers. cDNA synthesis was primed from both the TCR alpha and TCR beta constant segments. Library amplification used two PCR steps, and the second PCR step added sample barcodes and sequencing adapters. Sequencing of libraries was done on Illumina HiSeq 2500 (2x100 bp) or NovaSeq (2x150 bp). The original pipeline was this. MIGEC was used to demultiplex reads and collapse the reads into UMI consensus sequences, and MiXCR was used for V(D)J alignment. Vaccine-responding clonotypes were identified with edgeR using replicate PBMC samples, with FDR below 0.01 and a log2 fold change above 5 up to day 15 being required. Each bulk clonotype was labeled CD4 or CD8 based on which sequenced repertoire, CD4 or CD8, contained the clonotype at higher abundance. TCRdb passed the public sequencing reads through fastp at Q25 and MiXCR, retaining productive beta sequences. Records with the same CDR3 protein are collapsed into one entry carrying the most frequent genes and DNA. The V and J calls shown here were made by TCRdb, not taken from the authors' results. The sample table holds around 600,000 distinct CDR3 sequences, of which 12% were seen once. The ten largest make up under 15% of the sample.

As for this clonotype: Its binding antigen is unknown. Base-call qualities are not available, and no considerably larger clone is one nucleotide away.

The treatment or condition tag for this specimen amounts to: live attenuated yellow fever vaccine strain. At each blood-draw timepoint, two biological replicates of bulk PBMCs were collected. PBMCs were isolated from peripheral blood using a standard Ficoll-Paque protocol. RNA was extracted with TriZol from bulk PBMCs, CD4 and CD8 fractions, and dextramer-positive and dextramer-negative fractions. Trimming removed 6 bases from V and 6 bases from J, leaving 12 bases between the germline ends. Measured from the cysteine to the phenylalanine, the CDR3 is 12 residues long. Of all the DNA, just the CDR3 is kept, 36 bases in frame from base 1.

The chain was built from TRBV12-3 or TRBV12-4 and TRBJ2-7, and TRBD2 may be the D gene, going by 5 matching bases. Here the sequenced sample was PBMCs, taken on the day of the yellow fever booster vaccination. The sequence derives from a young man who received the YFV17D yellow fever vaccine. The DNA sequence reads TGTGCCAGCAGACCGAACGAGGGCGAGCAGTACTTC. Its protein reads: CASRPNEGEQYF.